Each of the 23 T cell receptor beta chains below was sequenced from the same sample in a study of cytomegalovirus exposure and HLA in healthy donors. PCR employed 60 Vbeta and 13 Jbeta primers. This table comes from immunoSEQ multiplex PCR, and its TCRdb copy is limited to in-frame clones, with some not included. The sample has some 150,000 clones; 82% are singletons. Material: PBMCs. The receptor set was obtained from a woman between 45 and 60 years old in good health and CMV-seropositive.

This clone occurred a few times. This chain uses TRBV19 with TRBJ1-4; D may be TRBD1 (6 bases). The germline V and J ends were trimmed by 6 bases and 7 bases, with 18 bases remaining between them. The CDR3 runs 15 residues. Germline V gives CDR1 LNHDA, CDR2 SQIVND (reference sequence). Here the CDR3 DNA reads TGTGCCAGTAGGGGAACAGGGCGTGAGGGTGAAAAACTGTTTTTT. Its translation is CASRGTGREGEKLFF.

This clone has a handful of counts. The rearrangement uses TRBV15 and TRBJ2-3, with D possibly TRBD2 on 6 matching bases. V lost 5 bases, J lost 3 bases, and 24 bases lay in between. This CDR3 has 18 residues. The germline V gene encodes CDR1 LNHNV and CDR2 YYDKDF (reference sequence). The CDR3 sequence is CATSGHGIPGVLTDTQYF. Here the CDR3 DNA reads TGTGCCACCAGCGGCCATGGGATTCCGGGAGTTTTAACAGATACGCAGTATTTT.

This clone has only one observation. The chain is built from TRBV28 and TRBJ1-5, with 8 bases matching TRBD1. J was trimmed by 0 bases and V by 6 bases; bases with no gene match: 4. The CDR3 length is 15 residues. The germline V gene has CDR1 MDHEN and CDR2 SYDVKM. CDR3 coding DNA: TGTGCCAGCAGATGGACAGGGCTTAGCAATCAGCCCCAGCATTTT. Its protein is CASRWTGLSNQPQHF.

CDR3 nucleotide sequence: TGTGCCAGCGGGACTCTAGCGGGGAGGGAGACCCAGTACTTC. It encodes CASGTLAGRETQYF. The V and J genes are TRBV27 and TRBJ2-5; 9 bases agree with TRBD2. CDR3 length: 14 amino acids. V lost 8 bases and J lost 5; bases outside the gene matches: 9. CDR1 is MNHEY and CDR2 is SMNVEV in the germline V gene (reference sequence).

The chain recombines TRBV7-2 with TRBJ2-1, with 10 bases matching TRBD2. The J segment lost 0 bases and the V segment lost 4 bases, leaving 9 bases of the junction unmatched. In germline, CDR1 is SGHTA, CDR2 FQGNSA. The CDR3 extends over 18 amino acids. The CDR3 sequence: CASSSPTSGTRSYNEQFF. The DNA of the CDR3 is TGTGCCAGCAGCTCCCCCACTAGCGGGACCCGCTCCTACAATGAGCAGTTCTTC.

J is TRBJ2-6 and V is TRBV27; D is uncertain. The germline gives CDR1 MNHEY, CDR2 SMNVEV (reference sequence). Trimming pared 6 bases from V and 0 bases from J, leaving 15 bases between. The CDR3 is 17 residues long. In nucleotides, the CDR3 is TGTGCCAGCAGAAATTCCTCAGACAACTCTGGGGCCAACGTCCTGACTTTC. Translation gives CASRNSSDNSGANVLTF. Full variable domain (outside the CDR3, taken from reference TRBV27 and TRBJ2-6): EAQVTQNPRYLITVTGKKLTVTCSQNMNHEYMSWYRQDPGLGLRQIYYSMNVEVTDKGDVPEGYKVSRKEKRNFPLILESPSPNQTSLYFCASRNSSDNSGANVLTFGAGSRLTVL.

The chain links TRBV7-2 to TRBJ1-4; TRBD1 is a possible D gene (5 bases). V lost 3 bases and J lost 4, with 12 bases in between. Looked up from germline, CDR1 is SGHTA and CDR2 is FQGNSA. The CDR3 extends over 15 amino acids. The CDR3 sequence: CASSFTRGINEKLFF. The CDR3 coding sequence is TGTGCCAGCAGCTTCACTCGGGGGATTAATGAAAAACTGTTTTTT.

The J gene is TRBJ2-3, the V gene TRBV27, with TRBD2 matching over 7 bases. J was trimmed by 3 bases and V by 3 bases; bases with no gene match: 3. CDR1 is MNHEY and CDR2 is SMNVEV in the germline V gene (reference sequence). The CDR3 length is 14 residues. CDR3 loop: CASSFTGGTDTQYF. As DNA, the CDR3 is TGTGCCAGCAGTTTTACGGGGGGAACAGATACGCAGTATTTT.

The genes are TRBV6-5 and TRBJ1-2, with D tentatively TRBD1 (6 bases). The germline CDR1 and CDR2 sequences are MNHEY and SVGAGI. This CDR3 comprises 14 residues. V shed 0 bases and J shed 6 bases, with 11 bases lying between them. CDR3 DNA sequence: TGTGCCAGCAGTTACTCGAGGGCAGGGGATGGCTACACCTTC. Protein product: CASSYSRAGDGYTF.

This chain joins TRBV11-2 and TRBJ2-2; D unresolved. The CDR3 extends over 14 amino acids. The V and J ends lost 1 base and 4 bases respectively, with 7 bases between them. The germline CDR1 and CDR2 sequences are SGHAT and FQNNGV. The CDR3 coding sequence is TGTGCCAGCAGCTTAGCCGGTACCACCGGGGAGCTGTTTTTT. Its protein product is CASSLAGTTGELFF.

The V gene is TRBV5-1, the J gene TRBJ1-1; D may be TRBD1 (5 bases). This CDR3 is 13 amino acids long. The V end lost 4 bases, the J end lost 4 bases, and 11 bases lay between the germline ends. The germline V gene has CDR1 SGHRS and CDR2 YFSETQ. CDR3 DNA sequence: TGCGCCAGCAGCAATCAGGGAGGCACTGAAGCTTTCTTT. Its protein is CASSNQGGTEAFF.

The genes are TRBV5-1 and TRBJ2-1; TRBD2 matches at 9 bases. V was clipped by 0 bases and J by 7 bases; unmatched bases: 5. In germline, CDR1 is SGHRS, CDR2 YFSETQ. The CDR3 is 15 amino acids. In DNA, the CDR3 is TGCGCCAGCAGCTTGGTTAGCGGGAGCCTAAATGAGCAGTTCTTC. It translates to CASSLVSGSLNEQFF.

The chain uses TRBV9 and TRBJ1-1; unclear D gene. V lost 2 bases to trimming and J lost 5 bases, with 13 bases between them. This CDR3 has 14 amino acids. CDR1 SGDLS and CDR2 YYNGEE come from the germline V gene. The DNA of the CDR3 is TGTGCCAGCAGCGTTGGACCAGCGGGGACTGAAGCTTTCTTT. It specifies CASSVGPAGTEAFF.

The chain links TRBV15 to TRBJ1-2, with a weak D call TRBD1 (6 bases). Germline CDR1 reads LNHNV; CDR2 reads YYDKDF (reference sequence). The CDR3 has 15 amino acids. The V and J ends lost 1 base and 4 bases respectively, with 13 bases between them. The CDR3 is CATSRGADRSYGYTF. The CDR3 DNA reads TGTGCCACCAGCAGAGGGGCGGACAGAAGCTATGGCTACACCTTC.

This sequence joins TRBV4-1 and TRBJ2-5; no clear D gene. The CDR3 has 14 residues. Germline V gene lookup returns CDR1 MGHRA and CDR2 YSYEKL. V was trimmed by 4 bases and J by 5 bases, leaving 14 bases between them. CDR3 sequence (DNA): TGCGCCAGCAGCCCTGTGGCCCCGAGGGAGACCCAGTACTTC. As protein: CASSPVAPRETQYF.

The V and J genes are TRBV18 and TRBJ1-4; D gene ambiguous. CDR3 length equals 12 residues. Trimming stripped 2 bases from V and 11 bases from J, with 9 bases between. Per germline, CDR1 KGHSH and CDR2 LQKENI. The CDR3: CASSPEREKLFF. The CDR3 DNA is TGTGCCAGCTCACCAGAACGGGAGAAACTGTTTTTT.

The V gene is TRBV28, the J gene TRBJ2-6, with TRBD2 as a possible D gene (6 bases). CDR1 and CDR2 (germline): MDHEN, SYDVKM. V gave up 5 bases and J gave up 1 base, with 15 bases separating them. The CDR3 is 17 residues long. The CDR3 nucleotides read TGTGCCAGCAGTGCAAAGGAGGGCGCGTCTGGGGCCAACGTCCTGACTTTC. It yields the protein CASSAKEGASGANVLTF.

The J gene is TRBJ2-6, the V gene TRBV6-1; D is possibly TRBD2 (6 bases). CDR1 MNHNS and CDR2 SASEGT come from the germline V gene. The CDR3 is made up of 15 amino acids. V shed 5 bases and J shed 2 bases, with 10 bases lying between them. In DNA, the CDR3 is TGTGCCAGCAGTAAGGAGGGTACTGGGGCCAACGTCCTGACTTTC. Its translation is CASSKEGTGANVLTF.

This sequence joins TRBV10-3 and TRBJ2-7; a possible D gene is TRBD1 (6 bases). Between the trimmed V and J ends, which lost 8 bases and 0 bases, there was a span of 11 bases. The CDR3 spans 13 residues. CDR1 ENHRY and CDR2 SYGVKD come from the germline V gene. CDR3 sequence reads: CAIGGWSSYEQYF. CDR3 DNA sequence: TGTGCCATCGGGGGCTGGAGCTCCTACGAGCAGTACTTC.

This clone has only a few counts. The V and J genes are TRBV12-5 and TRBJ2-1; TRBD2 aligns across 7 bases. V lost 8 bases to trimming and J lost 5 bases; unmatched junction nucleotides: 6. The germline V gene has CDR1 LGHNT and CDR2 FRNRAP. The CDR3 sequence is 13 residues long. CDR3 region: CASTLAENNEQFF. The CDR3 DNA follows: TGTGCTAGTACTCTAGCGGAAAACAATGAGCAGTTCTTC.

The gene calls are TRBV2 and TRBJ1-2, with TRBD1 matching 7 bases. The CDR3 spans 13 residues. Germline-derived CDR1 and CDR2 are SNHLY and FYNNEI. With V trimmed by 8 bases and J by 7 bases, 10 bases remained unmatched. The DNA for the CDR3 is TGTGCCAGCGAGACAGGGCGAGAGGGTGGCTACACCTTC. It specifies CASETGREGGYTF.

The CDR3 sequence: CASSLAGTAAYEQYF. In nucleotides, the CDR3 is TGCGCCAGCAGCTTAGCCGGGACTGCCGCCTACGAGCAGTACTTC. The chain combines TRBV5-1 with TRBJ2-7; D possibly corresponds to TRBD2 (6 bases). CDR3 length: 15 amino acids. Trimming removed 2 bases at V and 2 bases at J, with 14 bases between. Germline V lookup: CDR1 SGHRS, CDR2 YFSETQ.

The chain recombines TRBV7-2 with TRBJ1-3; D not resolved. CDR3 length: 15 residues. Per the germline V gene, CDR1 is SGHTA and CDR2 is FQGNSA. V was cut by 5 bases and J by 0 bases, with 11 bases left in between. CDR3 DNA: TGTGCCAGCAGCGCCGGGAGAAGCTCTGGAAACACCATATATTTT. It yields the protein CASSAGRSSGNTIYF.